A single sample gave rise to the 22 T cell receptor beta chains below, sequenced in a study of CD8 T cells in ankylosing spondylitis. The study's findings and limits: The study identified a TCR beta motif of roughly eight highly homologous variants that appeared characteristic of ankylosing spondylitis blood.

TCRdb analysed the 5' RACE reads with MiXCR anew, one entry per CDR3 protein. The sample includes about 440,000 distinct CDR3 sequences, more than 15% seen only once; the top ten take over 0.9%. What these receptors recognize is not known. Sequencing was done on a sample of blood, either unsorted or a sorted T cell fraction (not recorded which). The source of these receptors is a male donor with ankylosing spondylitis.

Remarks on this clonotype: Just one base apart from a much larger clone, this may be a read error. This chain uses TRBV11-2 with TRBJ2-7, with 13 bases identical to TRBD2. The J call may be incorrect, as the DNA end agrees better with TRBJ2-1. The CDR3 contains 15 residues. Germline CDR1 SGHAT, CDR2 FQNNGV. CDR3 nucleotides: TGTGCCAGCAGCTATTGGACTAGCGGGGGTCTCGAGCAGTTCTTC. Residues: CASSYWTSGGLEQFF.

This clonotype has just a few counts. The chain uses TRBV5-1 and TRBJ1-2; 11 nucleotides agree with TRBD1. This CDR3 has 16 amino acids. V shed 3 bases and J 5 bases; nucleotides not matched to a gene: 9. Germline CDR1 reads SGHRS; CDR2 reads YFSETQ. The CDR3 reads CASSSTSGQGGYGYTF. The CDR3 DNA follows: TGCGCCAGCAGCTCCACCTCGGGACAGGGGGGATATGGCTACACCTTC.

This clonotype occurred a few times. The chain recombines TRBV3-1 with TRBJ1-1; a weak D match, TRBD1 (6 bases). The length of the CDR3 is 13 residues. Germline CDR1 and CDR2: LGHDT and YNNKEL (reference sequence). V was cut by 2 bases and J by 6 bases, with 10 bases left in between. The CDR3 protein is CASSQMGAAEAFF. The CDR3, as DNA: TGTGCCAGCAGCCAAATGGGGGCCGCTGAAGCTTTCTTT.

This clonotype appeared a single time. The J gene is TRBJ2-7, the V gene TRBV6-2 or TRBV6-3; 7 bases are a match to TRBD1. V lost 7 bases to trimming and J lost 2 bases; unmatched junction nucleotides: 8. The germline V gene encodes CDR1 MNHEY and CDR2 SVGEGT. The CDR3 totals 14 residues. Here the CDR3 reads CASIKGQKTYEQYF. In DNA, the CDR3 is TGTGCCAGCATAAAGGGACAGAAAACCTACGAGCAGTACTTC.

CDR3 loop: CASSPGQGFSYEQYF. In DNA form, the CDR3 reads TGCGCCAGCAGCCCAGGACAGGGGTTCTCCTACGAGCAGTACTTC. The chain uses TRBV5-1 and TRBJ2-7, with TRBD1 identical over 9 bases. Germline V CDR1 and CDR2: SGHRS, YFSETQ. J lost 0 bases, V lost 4 bases, and 5 bases had no gene match. This CDR3 is 15 amino acids long.

The chain uses TRBV13 and TRBJ1-4; D not certain. There are 17 residues in the CDR3. The germline gives CDR1 PRHDT, CDR2 FYEKMQ (reference sequence). With 10 bases removed from V and 7 bases from J, the gap between germline ends came to 28 bases. CDR3 nucleotide sequence: TGTGCCATGGGCTCTGGGGTCCCCTGCTTAGGCGGTGAAAAACTGTTTTTT. Its translation is CAMGSGVPCLGGEKLFF.

This chain connects TRBV6-2 or TRBV6-3 to TRBJ2-3; D gene uncertain. The CDR3 sequence is 13 residues long. V was trimmed by 8 bases and J by 0 bases, leaving 9 bases between them. The V gene's germline CDR1 is MNHEY and CDR2 SVGEGT. The CDR3 sequence is CASRPTSTDTQYF. As DNA, the CDR3 is TGTGCCAGCCGACCCACTAGCACAGATACGCAGTATTTT.

This chain joins TRBV11-2 and TRBJ1-1; maybe TRBD1 (5 bases). The CDR3 covers 15 residues. V was shortened by 1 base and J by 1 base, with 10 bases between the two germline ends. CDR1 and CDR2 from the germline V gene are SGHAT and FQNNGV. In DNA form, the CDR3 reads TGTGCCAGCAGCTTAGGGGGGAGCGGGAACACTGAAGCTTTCTTT. It encodes CASSLGGSGNTEAFF.

This clonotype appeared a few times. V gene TRBV11-2 combines with J gene TRBJ1-4, with D maybe TRBD1 (6 bases). There are 15 residues in the CDR3. V gave up 7 bases and J gave up 5 bases, with 17 bases separating them. The germline CDR1 and CDR2 sequences are SGHAT and FQNNGV. DNA of the CDR3: TGTGCCAGCAAAGTCGGGAGACAGGCAAATGAAAAACTGTTTTTT. This encodes CASKVGRQANEKLFF.

V usage is TRBV20-1 and J usage is TRBJ2-5; D is uncertain. The germline CDR1 and CDR2 sequences are DFQATT and SNEGSKA (reference sequence). Trimming removed 0 bases from V and 4 bases from J, with 9 bases in between. CDR3 length equals 13 residues. Here the CDR3 DNA reads TGCAGTGCTAGAGATCTTTTTGGAGAGACCCAGTACTTC. Translation gives CSARDLFGETQYF.

This clonotype came up a few times. The chain recombines TRBV28 with TRBJ2-7; no clear D. Trimming removed 3 bases from V and 0 bases from J, with 12 bases in between. The CDR3 extends over 15 amino acids. Germline CDR1 and CDR2: MDHEN and SYDVKM. The CDR3 coding sequence is TGTGCCAGCAGTTTCACGTTGAAGAGCTCCTACGAGCAGTACTTC. It yields the protein CASSFTLKSSYEQYF.

This clonotype appeared a few times. J is TRBJ1-1 and V is TRBV11-2, with D perhaps TRBD1 (5 bases). CDR1 is SGHAT, CDR2 FQNNGV, per germline. This CDR3 is built from 14 residues. V lost 2 bases and J 4 bases, leaving 11 bases between the germline ends. This CDR3 reads CASSLREGVTEAFF. For the CDR3, the DNA is TGTGCCAGCAGCTTAAGGGAAGGGGTCACTGAAGCTTTCTTT.

This clonotype was counted only a few times. The rearrangement joins TRBV20-1 to TRBJ1-2; perhaps TRBD1 as D (5 bases). The V end was cut by 6 bases, the J end by 4 bases, with 15 bases between. Germline assignment: CDR1 DFQATT and CDR2 SNEGSKA (reference sequence). The CDR3 loop spans 13 amino acids. CDR3 bases: TGCAGTGCCTCCGCGGGACTGAGCTATGGCTACACCTTC. Amino acids: CSASAGLSYGYTF.

This clonotype was observed at least ten times. The J gene is TRBJ1-1, the V gene TRBV12-3 or TRBV12-4; 7 bases are shared with TRBD1. The CDR3 contains 14 residues. With 7 bases clipped from V and 0 bases from J, the junction kept 5 bases outside the gene matches. CDR3 nucleotides: TGTGCCAGCACCCCGGGACAGATGAACACTGAAGCTTTCTTT. This gives the protein CASTPGQMNTEAFF.

The chain joins TRBV12-3 or TRBV12-4 to TRBJ2-7, with D perhaps matching TRBD1 (5 bases). The CDR3 loop spans 13 amino acids. V was trimmed by 6 bases and J by 3 bases, leaving 12 bases between them. Written as DNA, the CDR3 is TGTGCCAGCAGCCCCAGGGTAGACTACGAGCAGTACTTC. Its translation: CASSPRVDYEQYF.

The V and J genes are TRBV15 and TRBJ1-5; TRBD1 is a possible D gene (6 bases). CDR1 and CDR2 (germline): LNHNV, YYDKDF (reference sequence). The CDR3 length is 16 residues. V dropped 3 bases and J dropped 2 bases, with 14 bases sitting between them. The CDR3 DNA sequence: TGTGCCACCAGCAGTAGGGGGGCGGGTGGCAATCAGCCCCAGCATTTT. Its translation is CATSSRGAGGNQPQHF.

This clonotype was picked up a small number of times. This chain connects TRBV7-9 to TRBJ2-7; D possibly matches TRBD1 or TRBD2 (5 bases each). The CDR3 loop spans 17 amino acids. Germline assignment: CDR1 SEHNR and CDR2 FQNEAQ (reference sequence). The ends were cut back, 6 bases at V and 6 bases at J, with 27 bases in the middle. The CDR3 DNA is TGTGCCAGCAGTCCTCCAACCCAGGGTAGCAGGAGGCTCGAGCAGTACTTC. This translates into CASSPPTQGSRRLEQYF.

The chain is built from TRBV20-1 and TRBJ1-2; TRBD1 is a possible D gene (6 bases). V was clipped by 3 bases and J by 2 bases, with 10 bases between them. Germline CDR1 is DFQATT and CDR2 is SNEGSKA (reference sequence). The CDR3 totals 13 residues. CDR3 sequence (DNA): TGCAGTGCTAGTAGGGGGACGAACTATGGCTACACCTTC. This gives the protein CSASRGTNYGYTF.

This clonotype appeared a few times. The gene calls are TRBV6-6 and TRBJ2-2, with D possibly matching TRBD1 (5 bases). This CDR3 region has 13 residues. Looked up from germline, CDR1 is MNHNY and CDR2 is SVGAGI (reference sequence). Trimming cost V 7 bases and J 4 bases, with 10 bases left between them. Here the CDR3 DNA reads TGTGCCAGCATGAACCAGGGCACCGGGGAGCTGTTTTTT. Its protein product is CASMNQGTGELFF.

The chain couples TRBV24-1 to TRBJ2-3; D is possibly TRBD1 or TRBD2 (6 bases each). Germline-derived CDR1 and CDR2 are KGHDR and SFDVKD. This CDR3 is built from 16 residues. V shed 4 bases and J shed 1 base, with 14 bases lying between them. CDR3 nucleotide sequence: TGTGCCACCAGTGAATCGACGGGGGCCCGCACAGATACGCAGTATTTT. Encoded protein: CATSESTGARTDTQYF.

This clonotype was counted between two and nine times. This chain links TRBV10-3 with TRBJ1-1; a possible D gene is TRBD1 (6 bases). There are 16 residues in the CDR3. CDR1 and CDR2 from the germline V gene are ENHRY and SYGVKD. V lost 2 bases and J 4 bases, leaving 17 bases between the germline ends. The CDR3 is CAISETGRGGPTEAFF. The CDR3 bases are TGTGCCATCAGTGAGACGGGCAGGGGAGGTCCCACTGAAGCTTTCTTT.

This clonotype has just a few counts. V is TRBV7-2 and J is TRBJ1-1, with TRBD1 as a possible D gene (6 bases). In germline, CDR1 is SGHTA, CDR2 FQGNSA. V was trimmed by 8 bases and J by 4 bases, leaving 17 bases between them. This CDR3 comprises 14 residues. CDR3 residues: CASRRAGGGTEAFF. Here the CDR3 DNA reads TGTGCCAGCCGTAGGGCCGGGGGCGGCACTGAAGCTTTCTTT.